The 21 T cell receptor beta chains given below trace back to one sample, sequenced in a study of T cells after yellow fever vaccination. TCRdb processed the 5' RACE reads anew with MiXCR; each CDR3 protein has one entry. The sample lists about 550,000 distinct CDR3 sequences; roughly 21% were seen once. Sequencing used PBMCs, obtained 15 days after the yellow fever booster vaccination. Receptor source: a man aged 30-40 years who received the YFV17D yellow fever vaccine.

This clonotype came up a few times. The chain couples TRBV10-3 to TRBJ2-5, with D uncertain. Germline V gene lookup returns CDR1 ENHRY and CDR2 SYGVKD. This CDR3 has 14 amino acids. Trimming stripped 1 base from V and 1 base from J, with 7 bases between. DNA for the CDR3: TGTGCCATCAGTGAGTGGTTAAGCCAAGAGACCCAGTACTTC. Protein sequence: CAISEWLSQETQYF.

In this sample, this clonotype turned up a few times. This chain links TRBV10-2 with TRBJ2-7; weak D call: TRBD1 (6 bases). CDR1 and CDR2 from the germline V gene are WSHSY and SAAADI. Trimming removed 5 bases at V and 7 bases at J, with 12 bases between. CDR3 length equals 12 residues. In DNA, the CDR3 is TGCGCCAGCAGTATAACCGGGACAGAGCAGTACTTC. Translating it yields CASSITGTEQYF.

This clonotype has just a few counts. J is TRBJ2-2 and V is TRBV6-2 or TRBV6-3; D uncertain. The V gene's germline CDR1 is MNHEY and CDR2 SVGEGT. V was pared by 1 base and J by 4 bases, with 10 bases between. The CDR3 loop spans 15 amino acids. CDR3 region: CASSYYRRGTGELFF. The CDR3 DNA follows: TGTGCCAGCAGTTACTATCGAAGAGGCACCGGGGAGCTGTTTTTT.

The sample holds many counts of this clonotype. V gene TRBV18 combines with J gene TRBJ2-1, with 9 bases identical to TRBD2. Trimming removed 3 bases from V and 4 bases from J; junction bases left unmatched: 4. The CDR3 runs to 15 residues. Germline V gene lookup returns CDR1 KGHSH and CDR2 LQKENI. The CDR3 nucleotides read TGTGCCAGCTCACCGGGACTAGCCCTATACAATGAGCAGTTCTTC. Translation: CASSPGLALYNEQFF.

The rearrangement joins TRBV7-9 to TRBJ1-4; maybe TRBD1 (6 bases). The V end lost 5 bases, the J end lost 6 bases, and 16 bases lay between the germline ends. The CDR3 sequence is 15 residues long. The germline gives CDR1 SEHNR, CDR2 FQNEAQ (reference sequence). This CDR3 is CASSPRAGADEKLFF. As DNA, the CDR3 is TGTGCCAGCAGCCCTCGGGCGGGGGCAGATGAAAAACTGTTTTTT.

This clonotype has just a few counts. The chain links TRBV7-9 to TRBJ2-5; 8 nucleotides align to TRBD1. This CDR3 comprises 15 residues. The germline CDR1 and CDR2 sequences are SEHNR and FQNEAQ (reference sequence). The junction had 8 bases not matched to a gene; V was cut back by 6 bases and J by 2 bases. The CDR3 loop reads CASSYRRTGQETQYF. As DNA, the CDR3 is TGTGCCAGCAGTTACCGTAGGACAGGGCAAGAGACCCAGTACTTC.

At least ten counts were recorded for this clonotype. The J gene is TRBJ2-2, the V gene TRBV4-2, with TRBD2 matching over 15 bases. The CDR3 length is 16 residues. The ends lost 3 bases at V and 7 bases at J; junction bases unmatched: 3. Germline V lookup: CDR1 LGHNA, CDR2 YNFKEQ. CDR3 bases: TGTGCCAGCAGCCATGGGACTAGCGGGAGGAGCGGGGAGCTGTTTTTT. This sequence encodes CASSHGTSGRSGELFF.

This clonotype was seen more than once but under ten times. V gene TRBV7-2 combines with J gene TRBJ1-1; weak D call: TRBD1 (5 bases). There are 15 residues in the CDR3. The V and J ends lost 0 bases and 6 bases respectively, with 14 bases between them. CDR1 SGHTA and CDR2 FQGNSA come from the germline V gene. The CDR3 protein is CASSLATTAGAEAFF. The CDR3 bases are TGTGCCAGCAGCTTAGCGACGACAGCTGGCGCTGAAGCTTTCTTT.

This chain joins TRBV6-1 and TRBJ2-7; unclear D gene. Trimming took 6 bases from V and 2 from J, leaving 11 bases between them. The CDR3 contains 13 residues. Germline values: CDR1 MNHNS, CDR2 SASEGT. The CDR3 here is CASSQISPYEQYF. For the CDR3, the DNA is TGTGCCAGCAGCCAGATCAGCCCCTACGAGCAGTACTTC.

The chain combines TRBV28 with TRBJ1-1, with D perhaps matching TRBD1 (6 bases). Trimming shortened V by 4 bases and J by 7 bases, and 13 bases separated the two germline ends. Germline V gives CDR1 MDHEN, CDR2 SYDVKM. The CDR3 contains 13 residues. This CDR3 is CASSSQGTFEAFF. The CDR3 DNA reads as TGTGCCAGCAGTTCACAGGGAACTTTTGAAGCTTTCTTT.

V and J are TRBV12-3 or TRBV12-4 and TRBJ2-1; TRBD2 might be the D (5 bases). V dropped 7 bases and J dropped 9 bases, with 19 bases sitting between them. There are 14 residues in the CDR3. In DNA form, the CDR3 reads TGTGCCAGCAACTTCCCGGGAATCGGTACTGAGCAGTTCTTC. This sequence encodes CASNFPGIGTEQFF.

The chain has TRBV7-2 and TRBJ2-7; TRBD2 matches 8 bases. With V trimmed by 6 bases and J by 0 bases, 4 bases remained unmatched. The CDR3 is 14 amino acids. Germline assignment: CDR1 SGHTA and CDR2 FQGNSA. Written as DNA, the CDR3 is TGTGCCAGCAGGGTGACTAGCGCCTCCTACGAGCAGTACTTC. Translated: CASRVTSASYEQYF. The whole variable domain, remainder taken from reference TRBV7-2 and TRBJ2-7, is GAGVSQSPSNKVTEKGKDVELRCDPISGHTALYWYRQSLGQGLEFLIYFQGNSAPDKSGLPSDRFSAERTGGSVSTLTIQRTQQEDSAVYLCASRVTSASYEQYFGPGTRLTVT.

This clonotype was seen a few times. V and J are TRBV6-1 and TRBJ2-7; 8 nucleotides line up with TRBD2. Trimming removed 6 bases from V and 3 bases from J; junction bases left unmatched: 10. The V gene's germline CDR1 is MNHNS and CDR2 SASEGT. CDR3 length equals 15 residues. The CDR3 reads CASRKSGRTVYEQYF. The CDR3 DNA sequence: TGTGCCAGCAGAAAAAGCGGGAGAACGGTCTACGAGCAGTACTTC.

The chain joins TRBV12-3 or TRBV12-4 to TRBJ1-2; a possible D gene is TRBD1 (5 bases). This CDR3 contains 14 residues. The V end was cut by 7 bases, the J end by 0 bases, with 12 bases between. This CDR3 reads CASTNRGSNYGYTF. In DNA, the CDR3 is TGTGCCAGCACTAATCGGGGGTCTAACTATGGCTACACCTTC.

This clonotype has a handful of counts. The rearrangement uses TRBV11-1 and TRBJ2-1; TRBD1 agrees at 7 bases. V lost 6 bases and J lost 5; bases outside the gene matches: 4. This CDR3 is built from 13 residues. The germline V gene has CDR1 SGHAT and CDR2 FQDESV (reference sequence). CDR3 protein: CASSADRDNEQFF. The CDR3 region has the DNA TGTGCCAGCAGTGCAGACAGGGACAATGAGCAGTTCTTC.

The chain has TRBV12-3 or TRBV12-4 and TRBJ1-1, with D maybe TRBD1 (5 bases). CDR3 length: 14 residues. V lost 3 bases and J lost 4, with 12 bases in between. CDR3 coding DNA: TGTGCCAGCAGTTTGGAGGGTCAGGGCACTGAAGCTTTCTTT. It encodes CASSLEGQGTEAFF.

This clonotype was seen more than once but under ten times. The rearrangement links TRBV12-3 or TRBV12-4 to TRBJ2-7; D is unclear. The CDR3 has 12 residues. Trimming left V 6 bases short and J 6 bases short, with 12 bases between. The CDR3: CASRKDLLEQYF. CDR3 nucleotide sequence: TGTGCCAGCAGGAAGGACCTTCTCGAGCAGTACTTC.

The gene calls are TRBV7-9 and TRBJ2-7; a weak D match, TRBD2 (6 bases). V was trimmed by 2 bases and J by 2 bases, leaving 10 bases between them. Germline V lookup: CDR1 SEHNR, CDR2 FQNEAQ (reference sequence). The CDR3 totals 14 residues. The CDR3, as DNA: TGTGCCAGCAGCTTAACTAGCACTACCTACGAGCAGTACTTC. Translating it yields CASSLTSTTYEQYF.

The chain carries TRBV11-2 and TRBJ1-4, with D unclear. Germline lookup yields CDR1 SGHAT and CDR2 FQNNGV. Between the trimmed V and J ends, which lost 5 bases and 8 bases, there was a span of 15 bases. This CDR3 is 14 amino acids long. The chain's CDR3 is CASSRRNSAEKLFF. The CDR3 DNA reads TGTGCCAGCAGCCGACGCAACAGCGCAGAAAAACTGTTTTTT.

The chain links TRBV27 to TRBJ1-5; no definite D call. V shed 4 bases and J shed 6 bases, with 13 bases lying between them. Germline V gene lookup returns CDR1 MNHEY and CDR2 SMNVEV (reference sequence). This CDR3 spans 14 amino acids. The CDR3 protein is CASSYGSRGQPQHF. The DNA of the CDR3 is TGTGCCAGCAGTTACGGGTCGCGCGGTCAGCCCCAGCATTTT.

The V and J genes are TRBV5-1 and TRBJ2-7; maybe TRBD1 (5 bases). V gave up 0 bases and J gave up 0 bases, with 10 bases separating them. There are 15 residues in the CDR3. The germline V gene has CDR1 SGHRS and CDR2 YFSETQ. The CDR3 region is CASSLARVFSYEQYF. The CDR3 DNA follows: TGCGCCAGCAGCTTGGCCAGGGTGTTCTCCTACGAGCAGTACTTC.